Listed below are T cell receptor beta chains from one sample, sequenced in a study of beta chain features in type 1 diabetes. Sequencing used immunoSEQ multiplex PCR; TCRdb keeps in-frame clones, though not all of them. This sample has 680,000 or so clones, with 13% found just once. Sequenced: naive CD4+ T cells from blood. These receptors originate from a young man with type 1 diabetes. CDR3s include the opening cysteine and the closing phenylalanine or tryptophan. Fields, in order: V gene, clone size, D gene, J gene, CDR3 DNA, CDR3 protein. D genes are given only for firm matches. Size tells how often a clone was seen (once, few, many) or the class of an expanded clone, and some rows leave it out.

V gene: TRBV10-1; clone size: few; D gene: -; J gene: TRBJ2-5; CDR3 DNA: TGCGCCAGCAGTGAATGGGGCAGCCAAGAGACCCAGTACTTC; CDR3 protein: CASSEWGSQETQYF
V gene: TRBV5-1; clone size: -; D gene: -; J gene: TRBJ2-1; CDR3 DNA: TGCGCCAGCAGCTTGTCGTCAGGGTTCGACAATGAGCAGTTCTTC; CDR3 protein: CASSLSSGFDNEQFF
V gene: TRBV4-1; clone size: -; D gene: TRBD2; J gene: TRBJ2-7; CDR3 DNA: TGCGCCAGCAGCCAAGGACTAGCGGGGTACTACGAGCAGTACTTC; CDR3 protein: CASSQGLAGYYEQYF
V gene: TRBV7-2; clone size: -; D gene: -; J gene: TRBJ2-3; CDR3 DNA: TGTGCCAGCAGCTCAACTCGCACAGATACGCAGTATTTT; CDR3 protein: CASSSTRTDTQYF
V gene: TRBV6-5; clone size: few; D gene: -; J gene: TRBJ1-2; CDR3 DNA: TGTGCCAGCATAGGACACCCGTACTATGGCTACACCTTC; CDR3 protein: CASIGHPYYGYTF
V gene: TRBV4-1; clone size: -; D gene: TRBD2; J gene: TRBJ2-7; CDR3 DNA: TGCGCCAGCAGCCAGGGGGGGTTCGCGAACGCCTACGAGCAGTACTTC; CDR3 protein: CASSQGGFANAYEQYF
V gene: TRBV5-1; clone size: -; D gene: TRBD2; J gene: TRBJ2-3; CDR3 DNA: TGCGCCAGCAGCTTGCCTTCTAGCGGGGGGCTGGCAGATACGCAGTATTTT; CDR3 protein: CASSLPSSGGLADTQYF
V gene: TRBV5-1; clone size: few; D gene: -; J gene: TRBJ2-7; CDR3 DNA: TGCGCCAGCAGCTTGGCTCCTGGGGCTACGAGGGAGCAGTACTTC; CDR3 protein: CASSLAPGATREQYF
V gene: TRBV4-1; clone size: -; D gene: -; J gene: TRBJ1-1; CDR3 DNA: TGCGCCAGCAGTCCTCTTGACCGCGAAACTGAAGCTTTCTTT; CDR3 protein: CASSPLDRETEAFF
V gene: TRBV4-1; clone size: few; D gene: TRBD2; J gene: TRBJ2-3; CDR3 DNA: TGCGCCAGCAGTCAATCTGGGACTAGCGGGGGTAGGGATACGCAGTATTTT; CDR3 protein: CASSQSGTSGGRDTQYF
V gene: TRBV27; clone size: few; D gene: -; J gene: TRBJ1-1; CDR3 DNA: TGTGCCAGCAGTCTGCTAGGACACAAGAACACTGAAGCTTTCTTT; CDR3 protein: CASSLLGHKNTEAFF
V gene: TRBV14; clone size: few; D gene: TRBD1; J gene: TRBJ2-6; CDR3 DNA: TGTGCCAGCAGCCAATCTTTCCGGGACAGGGGGCTTGGGGCCAACGTCCTGACTTTC; CDR3 protein: CASSQSFRDRGLGANVLTF
V gene: TRBV19; clone size: -; D gene: TRBD1; J gene: TRBJ1-5; CDR3 DNA: TGTGCCAGTAAGGGACAGGGCAATCAGCCCCAGCATTTT; CDR3 protein: CASKGQGNQPQHF
V gene: TRBV29-1; clone size: -; D gene: -; J gene: TRBJ1-2; CDR3 DNA: TGCAGCGTTTCGACGAGGTTAATCAGGGGCTACACCTTC; CDR3 protein: CSVSTRLIRGYTF
V gene: TRBV5-6; clone size: few; D gene: -; J gene: TRBJ2-3; CDR3 DNA: TGTGCCAGCAGTCTGGGACCGGGGGCGCAGTATTTT; CDR3 protein: CASSLGPGAQYF
V gene: TRBV11-1; clone size: few; D gene: -; J gene: TRBJ2-7; CDR3 DNA: TGTGCCAGCAGCCCAATAAACTCCTACGAGCAGTACTTC; CDR3 protein: CASSPINSYEQYF
V gene: TRBV7-9; clone size: -; D gene: -; J gene: TRBJ2-6; CDR3 DNA: TGTGCCAGCACTTCAGGATCTGGGGCCAACGTCCTGACTTTC; CDR3 protein: CASTSGSGANVLTF
V gene: TRBV2; clone size: few; D gene: TRBD1; J gene: TRBJ1-2; CDR3 DNA: TGTGCCAGCAGTGAAGCGCTTCGACAGGGAGAGGGCTACACCTTC; CDR3 protein: CASSEALRQGEGYTF
V gene: TRBV30; clone size: many; D gene: TRBD1; J gene: TRBJ1-6; CDR3 DNA: TGTGCCTGGACGGGACAGGATAATTCACCCCTCCACTTT; CDR3 protein: CAWTGQDNSPLHF
V gene: TRBV11-3; clone size: -; D gene: TRBD1; J gene: TRBJ1-1; CDR3 DNA: TGTGCCAGCAGCTTTAAATACAGGGGACTGAACACTGAAGCTTTCTTT; CDR3 protein: CASSFKYRGLNTEAFF
V gene: TRBV7-9; clone size: -; D gene: -; J gene: TRBJ2-1; CDR3 DNA: TGTGCCAGCAGCCCTCAACTAGGGGATGAGCAGTTCTTC; CDR3 protein: CASSPQLGDEQFF
V gene: TRBV29-1; clone size: -; D gene: -; J gene: TRBJ2-6; CDR3 DNA: TGCAGCGTTGAATATACTGGGGCCAACGTCCTGACTTTC; CDR3 protein: CSVEYTGANVLTF
V gene: TRBV30; clone size: -; D gene: -; J gene: TRBJ2-7; CDR3 DNA: TGTGCCTGGAGCCTCGAGGACGAGCAGTACTTC; CDR3 protein: CAWSLEDEQYF
V gene: TRBV7-3; clone size: -; D gene: TRBD1; J gene: TRBJ1-1; CDR3 DNA: TGTGCCAGCAGCTTCCTGGGACAGGGGGAAGGCACTGAAGCTTTCTTT; CDR3 protein: CASSFLGQGEGTEAFF
V gene: TRBV10-3; clone size: -; D gene: TRBD1; J gene: TRBJ2-2; CDR3 DNA: TGTGCCACCGATCAGGGGGCAGGCGGGGAGCTGTTTTTT; CDR3 protein: CATDQGAGGELFF
V gene: TRBV15; clone size: -; D gene: -; J gene: TRBJ1-4; CDR3 DNA: TGTGCCACCAGCAGCACCCCGTATTCTAATGAAAAACTGTTTTTT; CDR3 protein: CATSSTPYSNEKLFF